A single T cell receptor beta chain is shown here with its context. Its antigen is undetermined. These data belong to a study of cytotoxic CD8 clonotypes in ibrutinib-treated CLL. Study-level findings and limits: Clonality rose at ibrutinib response, held steady in sustained remission, and fell toward baseline at progression.

Investigators sought sequencing depths of between 1 in 200,000 and 1 in 1 million T cells. Measured with immunoSEQ multiplex PCR; TCRdb has only the in-frame clones, and not every one. This table holds some 200,000 clones, over 65% found once. This CDR3 comprises 14 residues. The V and J ends lost 6 bases and 0 bases, in that order; junction bases with no gene match: 3. Per germline, CDR1 SNHLY and CDR2 FYNNEI. V and J are TRBV2 and TRBJ2-7; 9 bases are shared with TRBD1. This TCR came from a human donor with chronic lymphocytic leukemia. This material consisted of PBMCs, taken after 12 months of ibrutinib treatment. The CDR3 bases are TGTGCCAGCAGGGGGGGACAGGGCTCCTACGAGCAGTACTTC. This gives the protein CASRGGQGSYEQYF.